The rows below give T cell receptor beta chains drawn from one sample of a study of T-cell reconstitution after alpha-beta-depleted transplantation in children. A single record per CDR3 protein comes from TCRdb applying MiXCR to the PCR reads. Among under 300,000 distinct CDR3 sequences, 9.7% were seen once, and the ten largest hold 5% to 6%. The sample here was PBMCs from the stem cell graft donor, taken from the stem cell graft. The receptors were gathered from a human donor who donated a stem cell graft to a child with SCID. Both conserved end residues are trimmed from each CDR3.

J gene,V gene,CDR3 protein
TRBJ1-5,TRBV19,ASRPIFRDYGLMAQH
TRBJ2-1,TRBV7-2,ASSLVMSSYNEQF
TRBJ2-7,TRBV5-6,ASSLDPGANYEQY
TRBJ2-3,TRBV7-6,ASRSGGEQY
TRBJ1-1,TRBV5-1,ATGEDGNTEAF
TRBJ1-6,TRBV4-2,ASSQRNSPLH
TRBJ2-5,TRBV5-5,ASSTGLALQETQY
TRBJ2-7,TRBV4-2,ASSRTPAGLSYEQY
TRBJ1-1,TRBV5-1,ASSLDSGGNTEAF
TRBJ1-1,TRBV5-1,ASSSRGDTEAF
TRBJ1-6,TRBV5-1,ASSHGSGDSPLH
TRBJ1-1,TRBV6-2/TRBV6-3,ASSYSILPRVTEAF
TRBJ2-1,TRBV11-2,ASSALPGTSGGALNEQF
TRBJ2-7,TRBV20-1,SAVRDGPIEQY
TRBJ2-2,TRBV5-1,ASSQGQGAMNTGELF
TRBJ2-1,TRBV6-6,ASSHQQGREF
TRBJ1-1,TRBV3-1,ASRRLQNTEAF
TRBJ1-1,TRBV5-1,ASSSKQANTEAF
TRBJ2-1,TRBV20-1,SAKRQGVGVAYNEQF
TRBJ1-6,TRBV3-1,ASSLYRGRGSPLH
TRBJ1-2,TRBV6-1,ASSEGRGIGYGYT
TRBJ2-1,TRBV5-5,ASSQVGENEQF
TRBJ1-1,TRBV5-1,ASRADGNTEAF
TRBJ2-5,TRBV24-1,ATSEGLAGAQETQY
TRBJ2-1,TRBV27,ASSSRRGIYNEQF
TRBJ1-1,TRBV12-3/TRBV12-4,ASSFSQGTTEAF
TRBJ2-3,TRBV4-2,ASSRGTSGSTDTQY
TRBJ1-2,TRBV5-1,ASSRVGSTTDYYGYT
TRBJ2-2,TRBV27,ASSRGTTNTGELF
TRBJ2-1,TRBV7-9,ASSAPGLPGNEQF
TRBJ1-1,TRBV7-2,ASSLEGQGYNTEAF
TRBJ1-1,TRBV5-1,ASSLDPGGTEAF
TRBJ1-5,TRBV20-1,SASDASNQPQH